This T cell receptor (beta chain) originates from a study of T-cell reconstitution after alpha-beta-depleted transplantation in children. Unique molecular identifiers were used to barcode this TCRbeta library. TCRdb analysed the PCR reads with MiXCR anew, one entry per CDR3 protein. The sample consists of approximately 110,000 distinct CDR3 sequences, around 23% of them appearing once. The sample here was PBMCs, mostly from graft donor cells, taken 180 days after TCRalphabeta/CD19-depleted stem cell transplant. This TCR came from a male patient aged 2 to 9 who had a stem cell transplant for chronic granulomatous disease, so the T cells may come from the graft donor.

The CDR3 loop is CATHTGQGAQETQYF. The CDR3 coding sequence is TGTGCCACTCACACGGGACAGGGGGCCCAAGAGACCCAGTACTTC. The chain couples TRBV10-3 to TRBJ2-5, with 12 bases lining up with TRBD1. Trimming removed 10 bases from V and 1 base from J; junction bases left unmatched: 7. The CDR3 spans 15 residues. Germline assignment: CDR1 ENHRY and CDR2 SYGVKD.